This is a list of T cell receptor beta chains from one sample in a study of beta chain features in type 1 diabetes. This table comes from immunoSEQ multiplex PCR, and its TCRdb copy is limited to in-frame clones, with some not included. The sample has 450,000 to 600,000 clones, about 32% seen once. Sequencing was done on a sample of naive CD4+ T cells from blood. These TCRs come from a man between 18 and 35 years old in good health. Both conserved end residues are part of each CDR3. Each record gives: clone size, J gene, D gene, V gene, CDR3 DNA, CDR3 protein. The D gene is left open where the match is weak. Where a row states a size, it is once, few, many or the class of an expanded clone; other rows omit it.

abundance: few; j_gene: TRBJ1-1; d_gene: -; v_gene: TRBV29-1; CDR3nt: TGCAGCAGCCTCCGGGGAGTGAACACTGAAGCTTTCTTT; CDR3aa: CSSLRGVNTEAFF
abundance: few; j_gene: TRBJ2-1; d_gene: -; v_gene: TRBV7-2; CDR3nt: TGTGCCAGCAGAGGGGGTGGGCCAGCCACTAATTACAATGAGCAGTTCTTC; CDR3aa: CASRGGGPATNYNEQFF
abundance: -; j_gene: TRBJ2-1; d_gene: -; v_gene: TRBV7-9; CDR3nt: TGTGCCAGCAGCTTAGGTAGAGGGCAGGGGAATGAGCAGTTCTTC; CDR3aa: CASSLGRGQGNEQFF
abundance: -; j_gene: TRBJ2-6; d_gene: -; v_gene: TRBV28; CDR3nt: TGTGCCAGCAGCCCGGGGTCACGCTCTGGGGCCAACGTCCTGACTTTC; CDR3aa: CASSPGSRSGANVLTF
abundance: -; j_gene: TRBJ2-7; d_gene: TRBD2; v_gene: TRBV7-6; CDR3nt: TGTGCCAGCAGCGCCAGATCAGCGGGAGGATCCTACGAGCAGTACTTC; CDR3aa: CASSARSAGGSYEQYF
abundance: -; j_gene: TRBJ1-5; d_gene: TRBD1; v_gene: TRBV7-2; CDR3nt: TGTGCCAGCAGCTGGACAGGGGCCCGCAATCAGCCCCAGCATTTT; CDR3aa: CASSWTGARNQPQHF
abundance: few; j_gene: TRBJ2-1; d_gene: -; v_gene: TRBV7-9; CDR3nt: TGTGCCAGCAGCCCCCGGGACTTGGGGCAGTTCTTC; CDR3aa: CASSPRDLGQFF
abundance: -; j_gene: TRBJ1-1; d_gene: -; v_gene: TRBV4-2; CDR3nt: TGTGCCAGCAGTCCGACGGGACTGAACACTGAAGCTTTCTTT; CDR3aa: CASSPTGLNTEAFF
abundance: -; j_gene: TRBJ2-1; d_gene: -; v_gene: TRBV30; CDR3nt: TGTGCCTGGTCGAGCGGGCACAATGAGCAGTTCTTC; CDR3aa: CAWSSGHNEQFF
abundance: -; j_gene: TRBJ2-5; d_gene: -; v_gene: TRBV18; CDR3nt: TGTGCCAGCTCACCACGAGAGGAGACCCAGTACTTC; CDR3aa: CASSPREETQYF
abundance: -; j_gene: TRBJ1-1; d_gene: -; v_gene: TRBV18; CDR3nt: TGTGCCAGCTCGTCGACAGGAGACACTGAAGCTTTCTTT; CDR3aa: CASSSTGDTEAFF
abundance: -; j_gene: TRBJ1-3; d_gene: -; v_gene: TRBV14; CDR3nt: TGTGCCAGCAGCCACTCAGGAAACACCATATATTTT; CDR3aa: CASSHSGNTIYF
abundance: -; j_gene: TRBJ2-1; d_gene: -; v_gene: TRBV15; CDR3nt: TGTGCCACCAGCGGATACTCTTCCTACAATGAGCAGTTCTTC; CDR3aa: CATSGYSSYNEQFF
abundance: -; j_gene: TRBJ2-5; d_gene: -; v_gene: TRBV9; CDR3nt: TGTGCCAGCAGCGTTGGACTCAAAGAGACCCAGTACTTC; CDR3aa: CASSVGLKETQYF
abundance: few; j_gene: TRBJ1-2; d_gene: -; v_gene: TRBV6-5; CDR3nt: TGTGCCAGCAGTTACAACGCCGGGCCCTATGGCTACACCTTC; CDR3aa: CASSYNAGPYGYTF
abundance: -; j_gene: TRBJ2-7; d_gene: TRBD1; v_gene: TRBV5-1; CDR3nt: TGCGCCAGCAGCTTGGGGGACAGATACGAGCAGTACTTC; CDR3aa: CASSLGDRYEQYF
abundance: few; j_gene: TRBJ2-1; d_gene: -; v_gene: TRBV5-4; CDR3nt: TGTGCCAGCAGCCCAGAGCCCCCGGGAGTCTACAATGAGCAGTTCTTC; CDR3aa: CASSPEPPGVYNEQFF
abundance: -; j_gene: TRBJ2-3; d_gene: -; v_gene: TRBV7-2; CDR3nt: TGTGCCAGCAGTATAGACCGGAACACAGATACGCAGTATTTT; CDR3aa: CASSIDRNTDTQYF
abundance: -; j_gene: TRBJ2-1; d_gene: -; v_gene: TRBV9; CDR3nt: TGTGCCAGCAGCTTCCAGGACTTAACGTCCTACAATGAGCAGTTCTTC; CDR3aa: CASSFQDLTSYNEQFF
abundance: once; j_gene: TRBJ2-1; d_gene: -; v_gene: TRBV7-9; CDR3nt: TGTGCCAGCAGCGCCAGACTCGGGAGCTCCTACAATGAGCAGTTCTTC; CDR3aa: CASSARLGSSYNEQFF
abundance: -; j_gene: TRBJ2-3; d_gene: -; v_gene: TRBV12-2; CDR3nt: TGTGCAAGTCGCCCAGCGGGAGCTTGTAATACGCAGTATTTT; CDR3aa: CASRPAGACNTQYF
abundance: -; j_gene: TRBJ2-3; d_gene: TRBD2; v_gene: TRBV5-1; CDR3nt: TGCGCCAGCATGCGGGAGTTGAGGGATACGCAGTATTTT; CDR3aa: CASMRELRDTQYF
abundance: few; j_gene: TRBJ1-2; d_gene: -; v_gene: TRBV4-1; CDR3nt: TGCGCCAGCAGCCAATCTGCCGCTAACTATGGCTACACCTTC; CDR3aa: CASSQSAANYGYTF
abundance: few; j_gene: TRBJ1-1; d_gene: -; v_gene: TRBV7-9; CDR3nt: TGTGCCAGCAGCTTCCGGCAGGGCGACACTGAAGCTTTCTTT; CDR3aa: CASSFRQGDTEAFF
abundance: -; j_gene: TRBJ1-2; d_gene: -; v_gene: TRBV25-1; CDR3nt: TGTGCCAGCAGTGAATATGGGGGGAACGGCTACACCTTC; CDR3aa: CASSEYGGNGYTF
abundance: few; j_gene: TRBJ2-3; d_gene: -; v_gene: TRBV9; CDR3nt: TGTGCCAGCAGCCCGCAATTCACAGATACGCAGTATTTT; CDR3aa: CASSPQFTDTQYF
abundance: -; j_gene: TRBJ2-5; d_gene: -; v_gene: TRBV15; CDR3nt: TGTGCCACCAGCAGAGATAACGGTTGGGAGACCCAGTACTTC; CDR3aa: CATSRDNGWETQYF
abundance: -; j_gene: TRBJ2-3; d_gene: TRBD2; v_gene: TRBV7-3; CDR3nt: TGTGCCAGCAGCTTAGGAGCGGGAGGGCCTACAGATACGCAGTATTTT; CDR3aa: CASSLGAGGPTDTQYF
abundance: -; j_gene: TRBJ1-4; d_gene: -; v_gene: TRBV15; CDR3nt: TGTGCCACCAGCAGACCGGGACGGCGGGATGAAAAACTGTTTTTT; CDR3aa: CATSRPGRRDEKLFF
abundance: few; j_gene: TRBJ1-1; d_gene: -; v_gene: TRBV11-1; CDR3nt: TGTGCCAGCAAGTTACAGGGCCAGAAGACTGAAGCTTTCTTT; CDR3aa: CASKLQGQKTEAFF
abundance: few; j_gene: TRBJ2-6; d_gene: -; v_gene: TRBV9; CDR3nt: TGTGCCAGCAGCGTAGGTGGATCACCGGTCGGGGCCAACGTCCTGACTTTC; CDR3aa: CASSVGGSPVGANVLTF
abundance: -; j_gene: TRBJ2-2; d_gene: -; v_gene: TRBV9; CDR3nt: TGTGCCAGCAGCGTAGTGTCGGGCACCGGGGAGCTGTTTTTT; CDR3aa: CASSVVSGTGELFF
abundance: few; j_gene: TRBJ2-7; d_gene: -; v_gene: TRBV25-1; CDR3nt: TGTGCCAGCAGGAGCACGGGGTACGAGCAGTACTTC; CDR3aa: CASRSTGYEQYF
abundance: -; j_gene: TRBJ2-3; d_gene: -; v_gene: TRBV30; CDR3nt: TGTGCCTGGAGTGTACGGGGCGGCGATACGCAGTATTTT; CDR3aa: CAWSVRGGDTQYF
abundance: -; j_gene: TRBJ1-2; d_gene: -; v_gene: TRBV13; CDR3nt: TGTGCCAGCAGCTTAAATCCGGACGGGAGTCTCTATGGCTACACCTTC; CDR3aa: CASSLNPDGSLYGYTF
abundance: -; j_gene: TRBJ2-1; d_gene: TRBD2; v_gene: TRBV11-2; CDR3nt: TGTGCCAGCAGCTCCCTGGGACTAGCGGGATCCTACAATGAGCAGTTCTTC; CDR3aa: CASSSLGLAGSYNEQFF
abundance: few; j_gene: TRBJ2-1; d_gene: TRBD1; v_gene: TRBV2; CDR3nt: TGTGCCAGCAGTAGAGACAGGGAACCCTACAATGAGCAGTTCTTC; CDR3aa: CASSRDREPYNEQFF
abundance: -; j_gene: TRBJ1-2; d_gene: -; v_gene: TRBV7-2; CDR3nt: TGTGCCAGCAGCCAACGGTTGAATGGCTACACCTTC; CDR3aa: CASSQRLNGYTF
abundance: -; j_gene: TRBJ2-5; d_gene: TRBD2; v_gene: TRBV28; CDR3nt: TGTGCCAGCAGCTTAGCGGGAGCTTCTGGAGAGACCCAGTACTTC; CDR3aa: CASSLAGASGETQYF
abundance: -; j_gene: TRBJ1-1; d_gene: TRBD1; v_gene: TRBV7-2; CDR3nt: TGTGCCAGCAGCTATCGACAGGGGAACACTGAAGCTTTCTTT; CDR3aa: CASSYRQGNTEAFF
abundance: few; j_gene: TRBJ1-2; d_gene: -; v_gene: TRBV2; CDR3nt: TGTGCCAGCAGTGAACCTACGACAGTGGGCTATGGCTACACCTTC; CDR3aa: CASSEPTTVGYGYTF
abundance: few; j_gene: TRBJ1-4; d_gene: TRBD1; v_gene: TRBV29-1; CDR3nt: TGCAGCGTTACCACAGGGGGCTTTGGTGAAAAACTGTTTTTT; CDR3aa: CSVTTGGFGEKLFF
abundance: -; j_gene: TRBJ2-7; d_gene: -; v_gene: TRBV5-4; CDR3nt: TGTGCCAGCAGCTTGGATCCTAGCGCCAGCTCCTACGAGCAGTACTTC; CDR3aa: CASSLDPSASSYEQYF
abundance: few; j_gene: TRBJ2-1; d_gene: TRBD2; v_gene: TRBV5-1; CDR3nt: TGCGCCAGCAGCTGGGGACTAGCGGGAGATGAGCAGTTCTTC; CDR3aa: CASSWGLAGDEQFF
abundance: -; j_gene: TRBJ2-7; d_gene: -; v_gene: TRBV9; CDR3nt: TGTGCCAGCAGCGTGGCCTACGAGCAGTACTTC; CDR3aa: CASSVAYEQYF
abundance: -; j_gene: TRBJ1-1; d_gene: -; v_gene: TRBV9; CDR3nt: TGTGCCAGCAGCGTAATGTGGGGTAGAACTGAAGCTTTCTTT; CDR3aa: CASSVMWGRTEAFF
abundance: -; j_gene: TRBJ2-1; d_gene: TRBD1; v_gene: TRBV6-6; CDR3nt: TGTGCCAGCAGTTACGGACAGGGGCAGTACAATGAGCAGTTCTTC; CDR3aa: CASSYGQGQYNEQFF
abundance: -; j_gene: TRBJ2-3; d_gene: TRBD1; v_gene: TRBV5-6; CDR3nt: TGTGCCAGCAGCCCGATCGGGACAGGCACAGATACGCAGTATTTT; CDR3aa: CASSPIGTGTDTQYF
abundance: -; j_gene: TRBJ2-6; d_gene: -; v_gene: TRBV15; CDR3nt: TGTGCCTTCCAGAGCTCTGGGGCCAACGTCCTGACTTTC; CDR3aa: CAFQSSGANVLTF
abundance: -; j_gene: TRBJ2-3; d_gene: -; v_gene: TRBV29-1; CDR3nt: TGCAGCGTTAAGGCAGGGACGAACACAGATACGCAGTATTTT; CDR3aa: CSVKAGTNTDTQYF
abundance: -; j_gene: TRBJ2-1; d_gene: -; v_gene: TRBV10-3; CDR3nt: TGTGCCATCAGGGACTTACCGGGCCCCGAGCAGTTCTTC; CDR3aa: CAIRDLPGPEQFF
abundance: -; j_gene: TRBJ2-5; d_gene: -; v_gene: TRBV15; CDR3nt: TGTGCCACCAGCAGAGATTTAGGGGAAGAGACCCAGTACTTC; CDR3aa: CATSRDLGEETQYF
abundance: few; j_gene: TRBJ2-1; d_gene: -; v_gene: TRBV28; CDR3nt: TGTGCCAGCAGTCGTCAGGGGCTGAGGGAGCAGTTCTTC; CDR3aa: CASSRQGLREQFF
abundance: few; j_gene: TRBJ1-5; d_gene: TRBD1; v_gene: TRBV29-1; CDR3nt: TGCAGCGTGGGGACAGGGGTAAATCAGCCCCAGCATTTT; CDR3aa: CSVGTGVNQPQHF
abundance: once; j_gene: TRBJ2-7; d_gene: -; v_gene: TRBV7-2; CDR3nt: TGTGCCAGCAGCCCGACTACAGGGATCCACGAGCAGTACTTC; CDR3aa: CASSPTTGIHEQYF
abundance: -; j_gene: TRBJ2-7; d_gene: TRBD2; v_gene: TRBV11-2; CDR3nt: TGTGCCAGCAGGACAAGCGGGAGGATCTACGAGCAGTACTTC; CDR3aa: CASRTSGRIYEQYF
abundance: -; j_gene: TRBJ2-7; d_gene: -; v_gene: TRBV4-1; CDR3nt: TGCGCCAGCAGCCAGGCTCAATGGGCCGAGCAGTACTTC; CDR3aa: CASSQAQWAEQYF
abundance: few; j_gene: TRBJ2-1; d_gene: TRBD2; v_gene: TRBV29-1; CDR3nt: TGCAGCGTCCAACCCCTGGGAGGGAGGGCCCGTGAGCAGTTCTTC; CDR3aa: CSVQPLGGRAREQFF
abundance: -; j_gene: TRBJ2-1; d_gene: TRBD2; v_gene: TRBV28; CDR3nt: TGTGCCAGCAGTCCATCAATAGCGGGATCGTACAATGAGCAGTTCTTC; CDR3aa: CASSPSIAGSYNEQFF